The 10 T cell receptor beta chains listed next were all sequenced from one sample in a study of regulatory T cells in long-lasting Graves disease. HTBI primers from iRepertoire and Arm-PCR of CDR3 regions yielded the TCR beta libraries. TCRdb re-called the multiplex PCR reads through MiXCR, storing one row per CDR3 protein. The data contain approximately 540,000 distinct CDR3 sequences, more than 10% of them seen just once; the ten biggest clones take up around 10%. Stated time point: newly diagnosed GD, antithyroid drugs for less than 3 months. PBMC-derived RNA was used for the TCR library. These data were also reused for a study on T cells in Graves' hyperthyroidism and ophthalmopathy.

Sequencing used peripheral blood mononuclear cells (PBMCs), obtained at new diagnosis, from a patient treated with antithyroid drugs. The receptors shown here come from a woman in her twenties or thirties with Graves disease.

This clonotype was recorded only once. A much larger clone lies a single base off, so this may be a read error. The rearrangement joins TRBV11-2 to TRBJ2-1; 10 bases line up with TRBD2. Germline values: CDR1 SGHAT, CDR2 FQNNGV. The CDR3 runs 15 residues. CDR3 amino acids: CASSLSGRASYEQCF. The DNA of the CDR3 is TGTGCCAGCAGCTTAAGCGGGAGGGCCTCCTACGAGCAGTGCTTC.

This clonotype was recorded many times. The rearrangement joins TRBV6-2 or TRBV6-3 to TRBJ1-1, with 8 bases aligning to TRBD1. This CDR3 region has 13 residues. Trimming at V came to 8 bases and at J to 1 base, leaving 3 bases not matched to a gene. The germline CDR1 and CDR2 sequences are MNHEY and SVGEGT. The CDR3 loop reads CASGGTGNTEAFF. The CDR3 nucleotides read TGTGCCAGCGGGGGGACAGGGAACACTGAAGCTTTCTTT.

This clonotype has just a few counts. Since a much larger clone is just one base distant, this may be a read error. This chain connects TRBV6-1 to TRBJ2-2; D unclear. With 8 bases removed from V and 4 bases from J, the gap between germline ends came to 14 bases. CDR3 length: 14 residues. The V gene's germline CDR1 is MNHNS and CDR2 SASEGT. In DNA, the CDR3 is TGTGCCAGCGCATTTAGCCCATCCACCGGGGAGCTGTTTTTT. Residues: CASAFSPSTGELFF.

This clonotype was seen more than once but under ten times. V is TRBV7-3 and J is TRBJ2-3; 10 positions match TRBD2. V was pared by 6 bases and J by 2 bases, with 17 bases of the junction left unmatched. CDR3 length: 19 amino acids. Germline-derived CDR1 and CDR2 are SGHTA and FQGTGA. The CDR3 region is CASSLFRAGGPVITDTQYF. CDR3 nucleotides: TGTGCCAGCAGTCTTTTTCGAGCGGGAGGGCCCGTGATCACAGATACGCAGTATTTT.

Many counts were recorded for this clonotype. The V gene is TRBV6-1, the J gene TRBJ1-5; 7 bases are shared with TRBD1. CDR3 length equals 14 residues. The germline V gene encodes CDR1 MNHNS and CDR2 SASEGT. V dropped 6 bases and J dropped 4; count of bases not matched to a gene: 6. The CDR3 spells CASRSDRLNQPQHF. CDR3 bases: TGTGCCAGCAGATCGGACAGGCTTAATCAGCCCCAGCATTTT.

This clonotype was detected many times. The J gene is TRBJ2-7, the V gene TRBV7-2, with 10 bases lining up with TRBD2. V was pared by 5 bases and J by 9 bases, with 13 bases of the junction left unmatched. The CDR3 has 15 amino acids. Germline loops: CDR1 SGHTA, CDR2 FQGNSA. The CDR3 here is CASSPQLAGPTGQYF. CDR3 coding DNA: TGTGCCAGCAGCCCCCAACTAGCGGGACCCACCGGGCAGTACTTC. Full variable domain (remainder filled in from reference TRBV7-2 and TRBJ2-7): GAGVSQSPSNKVTEKGKDVELRCDPISGHTALYWYRQSLGQGLEFLIYFQGNSAPDKSGLPSDRFSAERTGGSVSTLTIQRTQQEDSAVYLCASSPQLAGPTGQYFGPGTRLTVT.

The sample holds many counts of this clonotype. V usage is TRBV6-2 or TRBV6-3 and J usage is TRBJ2-7, with TRBD2 identical over 7 bases. Germline V gives CDR1 MNHEY, CDR2 SVGEGT. This CDR3 contains 14 residues. V gave up 4 bases and J gave up 2 bases; unmatched junction bases: 5. The CDR3 sequence: CASSLVGGAYEQYF. The CDR3 DNA sequence: TGTGCCAGCAGTTTAGTTGGGGGGGCCTACGAGCAGTACTTC.

This clonotype was seen more than once but under ten times. The chain carries TRBV27 and TRBJ2-3; D may be TRBD2 (6 bases). The DNA end favors TRBJ2-7, so the J call may be wrong. The germline gives CDR1 MNHEY, CDR2 SMNVEV (reference sequence). The CDR3 is 15 amino acids. The DNA of the CDR3 is TGTGCCAGCAGTTCTCTTAGTGGGACTGGGTACGAGCAGTACTTC. Translation gives CASSSLSGTGYEQYF.

The table lists this clonotype with many counts. The chain combines TRBV6-2 or TRBV6-3 with TRBJ2-1, with D unresolved. This CDR3 is built from 12 residues. V was shortened by 4 bases and J by 10 bases, with 11 bases between the two germline ends. Germline loops: CDR1 MNHEY, CDR2 SVGEGT. The CDR3 spells CASSFRSEEQFF. As DNA, the CDR3 is TGTGCCAGCAGTTTCCGGAGTGAAGAGCAGTTCTTC.

This clonotype appeared many times. The chain joins TRBV6-1 to TRBJ1-2, with D hard to call. This CDR3 spans 11 amino acids. CDR1 and CDR2 from the germline V gene are MNHNS and SASEGT. The ends were cut back, 2 bases at V and 12 bases at J, with 10 bases in the middle. Written as DNA, the CDR3 is TGTGCCAGCAGTGAATGGGGAGACGACACCTTC. As protein: CASSEWGDDTF.